The present T cell receptor (beta chain) was sequenced within a study of beta chain features in type 1 diabetes. Reverse transcription of all isolated RNA meant that expressed TCRB transcripts were sequenced. Produced via immunoSEQ multiplex PCR; TCRdb's table is partial and in-frame only. The data show hundreds of thousands of clones, under 20% seen once. General observations from the study: All four CD4+ subsets from Type 1 diabetes patients carried moderately but significantly shorter TCRB CDR3s. TCRB repertoires of naive, central memory and Treg cells appeared more similar among patients than among healthy donors. VDJ junctions sequenced from type 1 diabetes patients showed fewer insertions and more deletions.

Germline V gives CDR1 SEHNR, CDR2 FQNEAQ (reference sequence). The CDR3 is made up of 14 amino acids. V lost 1 base to trimming and J lost 2 bases, with 8 bases between them. A remark on this clone: Its antigen is not identified.

Sequenced sample: naive CD4+ T cells from blood. This receptor was taken from a young woman in good health. J is TRBJ1-2 and V is TRBV7-9, with D unclear. The CDR3 DNA reads as TGTGCCAGCAGCTTAGGAACAGAGAACTATGGCTACACCTTC. This codes for CASSLGTENYGYTF.